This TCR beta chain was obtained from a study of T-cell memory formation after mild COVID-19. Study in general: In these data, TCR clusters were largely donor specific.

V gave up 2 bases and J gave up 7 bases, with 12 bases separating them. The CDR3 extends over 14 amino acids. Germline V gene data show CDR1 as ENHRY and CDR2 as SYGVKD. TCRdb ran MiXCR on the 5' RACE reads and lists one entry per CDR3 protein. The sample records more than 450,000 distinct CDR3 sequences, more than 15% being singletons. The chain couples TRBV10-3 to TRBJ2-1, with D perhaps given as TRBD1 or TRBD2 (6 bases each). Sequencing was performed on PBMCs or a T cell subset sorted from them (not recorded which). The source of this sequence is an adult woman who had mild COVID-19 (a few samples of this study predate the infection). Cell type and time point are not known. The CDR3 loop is CAISERGEVNEQFF. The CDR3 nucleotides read TGTGCCATCAGTGAGAGGGGGGAGGTTAATGAGCAGTTCTTC.